Included here is one T cell receptor beta chain sequence, with context. The repertoire was sequenced with immunoSEQ multiplex PCR; TCRdb's copy has only in-frame clones and lacks some. The sample holds about 79,000 clones, 93% seen once. This specimen belongs to a study of T cell changes during pregnancy in multiple sclerosis. Deletions cut 4 bases from V and 5 bases from J, with 17 bases between. This CDR3 region has 15 residues. Germline V gives CDR1 SNHLY, CDR2 FYNNEI. This receptor was taken from a female donor in good health, enrolled as a control in a pregnancy study. The chain employs TRBV2 and TRBJ2-5, with D tentatively TRBD1 (6 bases). This specimen consisted of peripheral blood, obtained in the second trimester of pregnancy. The CDR3 DNA is TGTGCCAGCAGTGTTGGGACACTTAATATGGAGACCCAGTACTTC. Translation gives CASSVGTLNMETQYF.